Presented here are 32 T cell receptor beta chains from one specimen sequenced in a study of cytomegalovirus exposure and HLA in healthy donors. This PCR relied on a set of 60 Vbeta primers and 13 Jbeta primers. Generated by immunoSEQ multiplex PCR, the TCRdb table keeps only in-frame clones and is missing some. This repertoire shows under 250,000 clones, 75% to 80% found once; its top ten account for over 1.5%. Material: PBMCs. These receptors were taken from a male donor in good health and CMV-seronegative.

The V and J genes are TRBV10-3 and TRBJ2-7; perhaps TRBD2 as D (6 bases). Germline V lookup: CDR1 ENHRY, CDR2 SYGVKD. V lost 6 bases, J lost 0 bases, and 15 bases lay in between. The CDR3 spans 15 residues. CDR3 sequence reads: CAIRPGLESSYEQYF. The CDR3 nucleotides read TGTGCCATCAGGCCGGGACTCGAGAGCTCCTACGAGCAGTACTTC.

In its sample, this clone was seen a few times. This chain connects TRBV28 to TRBJ1-4; D not certain. The CDR3 consists of 15 residues. The germline gives CDR1 MDHEN, CDR2 SYDVKM. V lost 7 bases, J lost 1 base, and 13 bases lay in between. The CDR3 here is CASTKLTGTNEKLFF. Written as DNA, the CDR3 is TGTGCCAGCACAAAGTTGACGGGAACTAATGAAAAACTGTTTTTT.

V and J are TRBV11-2 and TRBJ2-2, with 7 bases matching TRBD1. The CDR3 extends over 11 amino acids. The germline V gene has CDR1 SGHAT and CDR2 FQNNGV. CDR3 DNA sequence: TGTGCAGGGGGCAACACCGGGGAGCTGTTTTTT. Its translation: CAGGNTGELFF.

The chain links TRBV18 to TRBJ2-7, with D possibly matching TRBD1 (5 bases). The germline V and J ends were trimmed by 3 bases and 7 bases, with 10 bases remaining between them. The CDR3 spans 12 residues. The germline V gene encodes CDR1 KGHSH and CDR2 LQKENI. The CDR3 sequence: CASSPGLKEQYF. The CDR3 nucleotides are TGTGCCAGCTCACCGGGGCTAAAGGAGCAGTACTTC.

V usage is TRBV7-2 and J usage is TRBJ1-1; D call uncertain. Per germline, CDR1 SGHTA and CDR2 FQGNSA. The CDR3 runs to 16 residues. V dropped 1 base and J dropped 1 base, with 13 bases sitting between them. CDR3 DNA: TGTGCCAGCAGCTTAGTCCCCGCAGTCAGGAACACTGAAGCTTTCTTT. Its translation: CASSLVPAVRNTEAFF.

The rearrangement uses TRBV5-4 and TRBJ2-5; 8 nucleotides match TRBD1. V lost 1 base and J lost 4; bases outside the gene matches: 6. The germline CDR1 and CDR2 sequences are SGHNT and YYREEE (reference sequence). The CDR3 spans 15 residues. The CDR3 bases are TGTGCCAGCAGCTTGTATCAGGGGGCGGGAGAGACCCAGTACTTC. It specifies CASSLYQGAGETQYF.

The V and J genes are TRBV5-4 and TRBJ2-1; TRBD2 is a possible D gene (5 bases). This CDR3 contains 14 residues. Germline V gene data show CDR1 as SGHNT and CDR2 as YYREEE (reference sequence). V shed 4 bases and J shed 4 bases, with 12 bases lying between them. The chain's CDR3 is CASSPELEYNEQFF. The CDR3 region has the DNA TGTGCCAGCAGCCCAGAACTAGAATACAATGAGCAGTTCTTC.

This chain uses TRBV7-2 with TRBJ1-1; D is unclear. Germline CDR1 reads SGHTA; CDR2 reads FQGNSA. The V end lost 3 bases, the J end lost 11 bases, and 22 bases lay between the germline ends. The CDR3 contains 15 residues. DNA for the CDR3: TGTGCCAGCAGCTTCCTGGACTTCAGCGCCTTGGGGGCTTTCTTT. Protein sequence: CASSFLDFSALGAFF. Combining the CDR3 with reference TRBV7-2 and TRBJ1-1 gives the whole variable domain GAGVSQSPSNKVTEKGKDVELRCDPISGHTALYWYRQSLGQGLEFLIYFQGNSAPDKSGLPSDRFSAERTGGSVSTLTIQRTQQEDSAVYLCASSFLDFSALGAFFGQGTRLTVV.

This clone was found a few times. The chain has TRBV28 and TRBJ2-7, with a possible D match to TRBD2 (7 bases). V was clipped by 2 bases and J by 12 bases, with 14 bases between them. Germline CDR1 MDHEN, CDR2 SYDVKM. The CDR3 has 12 residues. CDR3 nucleotide sequence: TGTGCCAGCAGTTTAGAGGGGGGGAAACGGTACTTC. This gives the protein CASSLEGGKRYF.

This clone was recorded once. The chain links TRBV7-2 to TRBJ2-7; TRBD1 agrees at 9 bases. The CDR3 extends over 16 amino acids. Trimming removed 5 bases from V and 2 bases from J; junction bases left unmatched: 10. From germline, CDR1 is SGHTA and CDR2 FQGNSA. CDR3 residues: CASSTKRDRVTYEQYF. The CDR3 nucleotides are TGTGCCAGCAGCACCAAGAGGGACAGGGTGACCTACGAGCAGTACTTC.

The chain employs TRBV7-2 and TRBJ2-3, with D unclear. CDR1 is SGHTA, CDR2 FQGNSA, per germline. CDR3 length equals 15 residues. V gave up 2 bases and J gave up 1 base, with 10 bases separating them. DNA for the CDR3: TGTGCCAGCAGCTTATGGTGGGCCGGCACAGATACGCAGTATTTT. Its protein product is CASSLWWAGTDTQYF.

The CDR3 nucleotides read TGTGCCAGTAGTATGGTAGGAGGCCCCTACGAGCAGTACTTC. It codes for CASSMVGGPYEQYF. The chain joins TRBV19 to TRBJ2-7; D is perhaps TRBD2 (5 bases). The CDR3 is made up of 14 amino acids. Germline CDR1 reads LNHDA; CDR2 reads SQIVND (reference sequence). V was pared by 3 bases and J by 2 bases, with 11 bases between. Supplemented by reference TRBV19 and TRBJ2-7, the full variable domain reads DGGITQSPKYLFRKEGQNVTLSCEQNLNHDAMYWYRQDPGQGLRLIYYSQIVNDFQKGDIAEGYSVSREKKESFPLTVTSAQKNPTAFYLCASSMVGGPYEQYFGPGTRLTVT.

The V call is TRBV6-5, the J call TRBJ1-1, with 8 bases lining up with TRBD1. The CDR3 covers 13 residues. The V and J ends lost 5 bases and 8 bases, in that order; junction bases with no gene match: 7. The germline V gene has CDR1 MNHEY and CDR2 SVGAGI. Written as DNA, the CDR3 is TGTGCCAGCAGTATGACGACAGGGGAGGAAGCTTTCTTT. Its protein product is CASSMTTGEEAFF.

J is TRBJ2-7 and V is TRBV9, with TRBD2 identical over 11 bases. With 4 bases clipped from V and 3 bases from J, the junction kept 12 bases outside the gene matches. The CDR3 loop spans 17 amino acids. Looked up from germline, CDR1 is SGDLS and CDR2 is YYNGEE. The DNA of the CDR3 is TGTGCCAGCAGCATTACCCGCCCTACTAGCGGGAGCTACGAGCAGTACTTC. It specifies CASSITRPTSGSYEQYF.

The chain is built from TRBV11-2 and TRBJ2-5; possible D gene TRBD2, 5 bases. Germline V CDR1 and CDR2: SGHAT, FQNNGV. The CDR3 has 15 residues. The V and J ends lost 5 bases and 2 bases respectively, with 15 bases between them. The CDR3 bases are TGTGCCAGCAGCCCGTCGTTGAGGGTACAAGAGACCCAGTACTTC. Protein: CASSPSLRVQETQYF.

The rearrangement joins TRBV6-6 to TRBJ1-2; D is uncertain. The germline V and J ends were trimmed by 2 bases and 3 bases, with 13 bases remaining between them. The CDR3 spans 15 residues. CDR1 is MNHNY and CDR2 is SVGAGI in the germline V gene (reference sequence). This CDR3 is CASSYAFRVDYGYTF. Written as DNA, the CDR3 is TGTGCCAGCAGTTACGCCTTCCGGGTAGACTATGGCTACACCTTC.

V is TRBV5-6 and J is TRBJ1-3, with a possible D match to TRBD1 (6 bases). The CDR3 has 15 amino acids. The V end was cut by 0 bases, the J end by 4 bases, with 11 bases between. CDR1 SGHDT and CDR2 YYEEEE come from the germline V gene. The CDR3: CASSLAVGQGNTIYF. The CDR3 region has the DNA TGTGCCAGCAGCTTGGCCGTTGGACAGGGAAACACCATATATTTT. The whole variable domain, remainder taken from reference TRBV5-6 and TRBJ1-3, is DAGVTQSPTHLIKTRGQQVTLRCSPKSGHDTVSWYQQALGQGPQFIFQYYEEEERQRGNFPDRFSGHQFPNYSSELNVNALLLGDSALYLCASSLAVGQGNTIYFGEGSWLTVV.

The V call is TRBV5-1, the J call TRBJ1-4; 7 positions match TRBD1. Germline lookup yields CDR1 SGHRS and CDR2 YFSETQ. The CDR3 runs 17 residues. The ends lost 3 bases at V and 0 bases at J; junction bases unmatched: 8. The CDR3 sequence: CASSSGTAPSTNEKLFF. The CDR3 DNA reads TGCGCCAGCAGCTCCGGGACAGCGCCGTCAACTAATGAAAAACTGTTTTTT.

This clone was seen once. The chain links TRBV28 to TRBJ2-7, with unresolved D. Between the trimmed V and J ends, which lost 8 bases and 2 bases, there was a span of 10 bases. Germline V gene lookup returns CDR1 MDHEN and CDR2 SYDVKM. This CDR3 comprises 12 residues. The CDR3 DNA sequence: TGTGCCAGCGGCTCCCCCCCCTACGAGCAGTACTTC. Translating gives CASGSPPYEQYF.

This clone was detected only a few times. The V and J genes are TRBV30 and TRBJ1-2, with a weak D call TRBD1 (5 bases). Germline-derived CDR1 and CDR2 are GTSNPN and SVGIG (reference sequence). The CDR3 has 14 amino acids. V lost 4 bases to trimming and J lost 3 bases, with 15 bases between them. DNA of the CDR3: TGTGCCTGGACTGGGGGGAAGTCGTACTATGGCTACACCTTC. This codes for CAWTGGKSYYGYTF.

This clone was detected once. The chain recombines TRBV5-6 with TRBJ2-3, with 9 bases matching TRBD2. The germline CDR1 and CDR2 sequences are SGHDT and YYEEEE. This CDR3 has 16 residues. V lost 3 bases to trimming and J lost 4 bases; unmatched junction nucleotides: 9. CDR3: CASSSMRGGHPDTQYF. The CDR3 bases are TGTGCCAGCAGCTCAATGCGGGGGGGCCACCCAGATACGCAGTATTTT.

This clone appeared a single time. The CDR3, as DNA: TGTGCCAGCAGCCCCCAGAACACTGAAGCTTTCTTT. Its translation is CASSPQNTEAFF. The V call is TRBV6-1, the J call TRBJ1-1; D gene ambiguous. V was trimmed by 6 bases and J by 1 base, leaving 6 bases between them. The germline V gene encodes CDR1 MNHNS and CDR2 SASEGT. The CDR3 is made up of 12 amino acids.

This clone has a single count. The J gene is TRBJ1-3, the V gene TRBV5-1; D is undetermined. Per germline, CDR1 SGHRS and CDR2 YFSETQ. The CDR3 sequence is 17 residues long. V was pared by 3 bases and J by 0 bases, with 16 bases between. CDR3 region: CASSYGLDGASGNTIYF. CDR3 bases: TGCGCCAGCAGCTACGGACTGGACGGAGCCTCTGGAAACACCATATATTTT.

This rearrangement joins TRBV5-4 to TRBJ2-3, with 8 bases fitting TRBD1. Germline V gene sequence: CDR1 SGHNT, CDR2 YYREEE (reference sequence). Trimming cost V 4 bases and J 6 bases; bases outside gene matches: 19. The CDR3 covers 18 residues. Written as DNA, the CDR3 is TGTGCCAGCAGCCGGGACTCCCCACTTAGACAGGGGAGGGATACGCAGTATTTT. Protein: CASSRDSPLRQGRDTQYF.

This clone is a singleton in its sample. The CDR3 sequence: CASSLFRGSYEQYF. The CDR3 region has the DNA TGTGCCAGCAGTTTATTCAGGGGCTCCTACGAGCAGTACTTC. The rearrangement joins TRBV27 to TRBJ2-7; tentatively, D is TRBD1 (6 bases). Trimming removed 1 base at V and 0 bases at J, with 7 bases between. Per germline, CDR1 MNHEY and CDR2 SMNVEV (reference sequence). This CDR3 is 14 amino acids long.

This clone was counted only a few times. The chain links TRBV28 to TRBJ1-4, with TRBD1 identical over 7 bases. V dropped 2 bases and J dropped 8; count of bases not matched to a gene: 5. From germline, CDR1 is MDHEN and CDR2 SYDVKM. CDR3 size: 14 residues. This CDR3 is CASSLKGAREKLFF. CDR3 DNA sequence: TGTGCCAGCAGTTTAAAGGGGGCGCGAGAAAAACTGTTTTTT.

This clone was observed once. The CDR3 coding sequence is TGTGCCAGCAGCTTCTCAAGGGGGTACGAGCAGTACTTC. Protein: CASSFSRGYEQYF. V and J are TRBV5-6 and TRBJ2-7; D might be TRBD1 (6 bases). CDR3 length: 13 amino acids. Germline CDR1 is SGHDT and CDR2 is YYEEEE. Trimming removed 2 bases at V and 4 bases at J, with 10 bases between.

The rearrangement uses TRBV29-1 and TRBJ2-7, with D maybe TRBD2 (6 bases). V was cut by 7 bases and J by 4 bases, with 20 bases left in between. The CDR3 is 14 residues long. The germline gives CDR1 SQVTM, CDR2 ANQGSEA. The CDR3: CSAGWSSDPYEQYF. Here the CDR3 DNA reads TGCAGCGCCGGCTGGTCTAGCGATCCATACGAGCAGTACTTC.

The chain recombines TRBV9 with TRBJ1-2, with TRBD1 identical over 8 bases. Germline V gene data show CDR1 as SGDLS and CDR2 as YYNGEE. The CDR3 spans 16 residues. J lost 6 bases, V lost 0 bases, and 10 bases had no gene match. CDR3 in DNA: TGTGCCAGCAGCGTAGCATACGAACAGGGGGGCGATGGCTACACCTTC. Translation: CASSVAYEQGGDGYTF.

The chain joins TRBV7-9 to TRBJ2-1; the D gene is possibly TRBD1 (5 bases). From germline, CDR1 is SEHNR and CDR2 FQNEAQ (reference sequence). With 3 bases removed from V and 3 bases from J, the gap between germline ends came to 12 bases. The CDR3 extends over 15 amino acids. As DNA, the CDR3 is TGTGCCAGCAGCTTCAAGGACAAGAACTACAATGAGCAGTTCTTC. Its protein is CASSFKDKNYNEQFF.

A few counts support this clone. The rearrangement uses TRBV4-2 and TRBJ2-7, with TRBD1 matching over 11 bases. The CDR3 has 14 amino acids. With V trimmed by 6 bases and J by 4 bases, 5 bases remained unmatched. Germline-derived CDR1 and CDR2 are LGHNA and YNFKEQ. The CDR3 protein is CASSADRGRYEQYF. In DNA form, the CDR3 reads TGTGCCAGCAGTGCGGACAGGGGGCGTTACGAGCAGTACTTC.

The V gene is TRBV6-1, the J gene TRBJ2-1; D not certain. V lost 3 bases to trimming and J lost 4 bases, with 10 bases between them. Germline-derived CDR1 and CDR2 are MNHNS and SASEGT. CDR3 length: 14 residues. CDR3 protein: CASSDPGLYNEQFF. For the CDR3, the DNA is TGTGCCAGCAGTGATCCGGGTCTTTACAATGAGCAGTTCTTC.